The 20 T cell receptor beta chains below all came from one sample that was sequenced in a study of OX40 agonist ivuxolimab in advanced cancers. Library preparation was by the immunoSEQ multiplex PCR assay. TCRdb retrieved this table from immuneACCESS and kept in-frame rearrangements only. Not all clones are present; in checked studies, unresolved V genes account for under half, and no reason is known for the remainder. Within this sample are approximately 80,000 clones, with about 94% of them counted one time only. Roughly a tenth of the sample lies in the top ten. The sequences come from CD4+ or CD8+ T cells sorted from blood, collected in a trial of the OX40 agonist ivuxolimab. The receptors stem from an adult with an advanced solid tumor such as melanoma, head and neck, liver or kidney cancer.

This clone was seen only a few times. The chain uses TRBV6-6 and TRBJ2-7; tentatively, D is TRBD1 (6 bases). Trimming stripped 0 bases from V and 5 bases from J, with 11 bases between. CDR3 size: 14 residues. Germline lookup yields CDR1 MNHNY and CDR2 SVGAGI (reference sequence). CDR3 region: CASSYSSQGNEQYF. CDR3 coding DNA: TGTGCCAGCAGTTACTCGAGTCAGGGGAACGAGCAGTACTTC.

This chain connects TRBV19 to TRBJ2-2, with TRBD1 matching 10 bases. CDR3 size: 16 residues. The V gene end was trimmed by 5 bases and the J gene end by 6 bases; junction bases not matched to a gene: 9. Germline CDR1 reads LNHDA; CDR2 reads SQIVND (reference sequence). The chain's CDR3 is CASSLPGTGVAGELFF. The DNA for the CDR3 is TGTGCCAGTAGTCTCCCCGGGACAGGGGTCGCCGGGGAGCTGTTTTTT.

The V and J genes are TRBV6-1 and TRBJ1-6; D remains ambiguous. This CDR3 has 15 amino acids. Trimming stripped 7 bases from V and 7 bases from J, with 17 bases between. Looked up from germline, CDR1 is MNHNS and CDR2 is SASEGT. The CDR3 region has the DNA TGTGCCAGCAATTTACCTAGGGTGAAGAATTCACCCCTCCACTTT. Its protein is CASNLPRVKNSPLHF.

As DNA, the CDR3 is TGTGCCAGCAGGCGAGCCACCGGACAAATCAATGAGCAGTTCTTC. It specifies CASRRATGQINEQFF. The rearrangement joins TRBV7-8 to TRBJ2-1, with D possibly matching TRBD1 (5 bases). V was clipped by 6 bases and J by 6 bases, with 18 bases between them. Germline-derived CDR1 and CDR2 are SGHVS and FQNEAQ. The CDR3 covers 15 residues.

V usage is TRBV11-2 and J usage is TRBJ1-3; D is ambiguous. The CDR3 loop spans 12 amino acids. Per the germline V gene, CDR1 is SGHAT and CDR2 is FQNNGV. V lost 5 bases and J 4 bases, leaving 6 bases between the germline ends. CDR3: CASSPEGNTIYF. CDR3 DNA sequence: TGTGCCAGCAGCCCAGAAGGAAACACCATATATTTT.

V and J are TRBV11-2 and TRBJ1-5; the D is unclear. This CDR3 is 13 amino acids long. The V end was cut by 0 bases, the J end by 7 bases, with 7 bases between. Germline assignment: CDR1 SGHAT and CDR2 FQNNGV. Here the CDR3 DNA reads TGTGCCAGCAGCTTAGACCAAGCCCAGCCCCAGCATTTT. Its protein is CASSLDQAQPQHF.

Only one count was recorded for this clone. The CDR3 DNA is TGTGCCAGCAGCCCCCGGGGACTAGCGGGGAGAGAGACCCAGTACTTC. It is translated as CASSPRGLAGRETQYF. The rearrangement joins TRBV7-9 to TRBJ2-5, with 13 bases identical to TRBD2. Germline V gene sequence: CDR1 SEHNR, CDR2 FQNEAQ (reference sequence). The CDR3 is made up of 16 amino acids. Losses at the gene ends were 5 bases for V and 4 bases for J; bases not matched to a gene: 7. The whole variable domain, remainder taken from reference TRBV7-9 and TRBJ2-5, is DTGVSQNPRHKITKRGQNVTFRCDPISEHNRLYWYRQTLGQGPEFLTYFQNEAQLEKSRLLSDRFSAERPKGSFSTLEIQRTEQGDSAMYLCASSPRGLAGRETQYFGPGTRLLVL.

The rearrangement joins TRBV4-1 to TRBJ2-7, with D possibly being TRBD2 (5 bases). CDR3 length equals 15 residues. CDR1 and CDR2 from the germline V gene are MGHRA and YSYEKL. Trimming cost V 0 bases and J 1 base, with 10 bases left between them. In DNA, the CDR3 is TGCGCCAGCAGCCAAGATTCGGGGATTTCCTACGAGCAGTACTTC. It translates to CASSQDSGISYEQYF.

The chain couples TRBV30 to TRBJ1-2; a possible D gene is TRBD1 (6 bases). The germline V gene has CDR1 GTSNPN and CDR2 SVGIG (reference sequence). This CDR3 is built from 16 residues. Trimming stripped 0 bases from V and 4 bases from J, with 18 bases between. The CDR3 is CAWSVRGTGYGYGYTF. CDR3 coding DNA: TGTGCCTGGAGTGTACGAGGTACAGGGTACGGCTATGGCTACACCTTC.

The V and J genes are TRBV5-4 and TRBJ2-1; D unresolved. Trimming removed 3 bases at V and 2 bases at J, with 6 bases between. The CDR3 loop spans 13 amino acids. CDR1 is SGHNT, CDR2 YYREEE, per germline (reference sequence). CDR3 sequence: CASSSATYNEQFF. CDR3 bases: TGTGCCAGCAGCTCAGCGACCTACAATGAGCAGTTCTTC.

The chain has TRBV7-6 and TRBJ1-1, with TRBD1 matching over 8 bases. This CDR3 spans 15 amino acids. Germline loops: CDR1 SGHVS, CDR2 FNYEAQ. Unmatched junction bases numbered 8, after V lost 5 bases and J lost 3 bases. The CDR3 spells CASSASTGGDTEAFF. The CDR3 DNA reads as TGTGCCAGCAGCGCCTCAACAGGGGGGGACACTGAAGCTTTCTTT.

The chain combines TRBV10-3 with TRBJ2-7; 7 bases line up with TRBD1. The ends lost 4 bases at V and 3 bases at J; junction bases unmatched: 6. This CDR3 has 14 amino acids. CDR1 and CDR2 from the germline V gene are ENHRY and SYGVKD. CDR3 region: CAISAGDSFYEQYF. The CDR3 DNA reads as TGTGCCATCAGTGCCGGGGACAGCTTCTACGAGCAGTACTTC.

V usage is TRBV5-6 and J usage is TRBJ1-1; the D gene is possibly TRBD1 (5 bases). This CDR3 has 13 residues. Trimming took off 2 bases at V and 5 bases at J, with 10 bases between the two ends. Germline V gene data show CDR1 as SGHDT and CDR2 as YYEEEE. CDR3 coding DNA: TGTGCCAGCAGCTTAATTCGGGGGACTGAAGCTTTCTTT. It is translated as CASSLIRGTEAFF. The full variable domain, its missing parts supplied by reference TRBV5-6 and TRBJ1-1, is DAGVTQSPTHLIKTRGQQVTLRCSPKSGHDTVSWYQQALGQGPQFIFQYYEEEERQRGNFPDRFSGHQFPNYSSELNVNALLLGDSALYLCASSLIRGTEAFFGQGTRLTVV.

The gene calls are TRBV6-4 and TRBJ2-2, with D maybe TRBD1 (6 bases). V was clipped by 4 bases and J by 1 base, with 10 bases between them. This CDR3 is built from 15 residues. From germline, CDR1 is MRHNA and CDR2 SNTAGT. CDR3 nucleotides: TGTGCCAGCAGTGGGGCAGGGGAGAACACCGGGGAGCTGTTTTTT. Protein product: CASSGAGENTGELFF.

V usage is TRBV29-1 and J usage is TRBJ2-5, with a tentative D call TRBD2 (6 bases). The CDR3 is 13 amino acids. Trimming took off 4 bases at V and 2 bases at J, with 11 bases between the two ends. Germline V gives CDR1 SQVTM, CDR2 ANQGSEA. CDR3 sequence reads: CSVGRDQQETQYF. The CDR3 bases are TGCAGCGTTGGGCGGGATCAACAAGAGACCCAGTACTTC.

V is TRBV27 and J is TRBJ2-5, with 7 nucleotides matching TRBD2. The CDR3 extends over 13 amino acids. Trimming at V came to 3 bases and at J to 7 bases, leaving 5 bases not matched to a gene. CDR1 and CDR2 (germline): MNHEY, SMNVEV (reference sequence). Here the CDR3 DNA reads TGTGCCAGCAGTTTCGGTACGGGGGGGACCCAGTACTTC. Translation gives CASSFGTGGTQYF.

The J gene is TRBJ2-5, the V gene TRBV11-1, with TRBD2 matching over 11 bases. The CDR3 has 16 residues. Germline CDR1 SGHAT, CDR2 FQDESV (reference sequence). V shed 6 bases, J shed 5 bases, and the junction held 11 bases outside the gene matches. The CDR3 DNA follows: TGTGCCAGCAGTTATTTAGCGGGGGGGCCCAGGGAGACCCAGTACTTC. Its translation is CASSYLAGGPRETQYF.

V gene TRBV11-3 combines with J gene TRBJ1-3; D unclear. V lost 1 base and J lost 0, with 13 bases in between. The CDR3 has 17 amino acids. CDR1 and CDR2 (germline): SGHNT, YENEEA. DNA of the CDR3: TGTGCCAGCAGCTTAGCCTGGTCGGACCTCTCTGGAAACACCATATATTTT. Its protein is CASSLAWSDLSGNTIYF.

The chain joins TRBV5-4 to TRBJ1-1; 8 positions agree with TRBD1. CDR1 and CDR2 (germline): SGHNT, YYREEE (reference sequence). The CDR3 is 14 amino acids. V dropped 0 bases and J dropped 6; count of bases not matched to a gene: 4. CDR3 bases: TGTGCCAGCAGCTTGGACAGGGGGGAATCTGAAGCTTTCTTT. Translation gives CASSLDRGESEAFF.

In this sample, this clone turned up once. The J gene is TRBJ2-2, the V gene TRBV6-5, with unresolved D. CDR3 length: 14 amino acids. Per germline, CDR1 MNHEY and CDR2 SVGAGI. The ends were cut back, 6 bases at V and 1 base at J, with 9 bases in the middle. The CDR3 protein is CASSTDGNTGELFF. DNA for the CDR3: TGTGCCAGCAGCACGGACGGGAACACCGGGGAGCTGTTTTTT.